This TCR beta chain was captured in a study of blood T cells in healthy people across ages. The germline gives CDR1 LNHNV, CDR2 YYDKDF (reference sequence). CDR3 length equals 18 residues. The ends were cut back, 5 bases at V and 0 bases at J, with 20 bases in the middle. Sample-barcoded 5' priming and a J-beta primer mix drove a second PCR of roughly 7 to 11 cycles. TCRdb fed the 5' RACE reads into MiXCR, producing one record per CDR3 protein. The sample carries about 1,400,000 distinct CDR3 sequences, about 43% recorded once. The source material was blood. This chain links TRBV15 with TRBJ1-5; the D is unclear. The receptor's source is a woman aged 18-29 years in good health. CDR3 loop: CATSAERGSITSNQPQHF. Here the CDR3 DNA reads TGTGCCACCAGCGCGGAACGAGGGTCTATCACTAGCAATCAGCCCCAGCATTTT.